This T cell receptor (beta chain) appears in the sequencing data of a study of post-analysis software for immune sequencing data. Regarding the study as a whole: About five TRBV segments occurring more often in patients than controls included TRBV5-6, TRBV5-1 and TRBV20-1. Strong co-clustering by F measure was evident for samples that had been prepared in the same batch. Those with multiple sclerosis, the patient group, showed significantly lower normalized Chao1 diversity than controls.

This CDR3 region has 12 residues. V gave up 7 bases and J gave up 3 bases, with 12 bases separating them. CDR1 is SQVTM and CDR2 is ANQGSEA in the germline V gene. Libraries were made from TCR beta cDNA, and they carried unique molecular identifiers. With about 0.95 to 11 million T cells as the source, 400,000 to 550,000 cDNA molecules resulted. Each CDR3 protein is one row after TCRdb ran MiXCR on the PCR reads. The repertoire holds hundreds of thousands of distinct CDR3 sequences, with around 40% as singletons. As to this clonotype: Its specificity is not known.

Sequences were obtained from blood. The chain recombines TRBV29-1 with TRBJ1-1, with a tentative D call TRBD1 (6 bases). The sequence was collected from a girl aged 10 to 17 with multiple sclerosis. DNA of the CDR3: TGCAGCGGCACAGGGTTGTACACTGAAGCTTTCTTT. This encodes CSGTGLYTEAFF.